These 10 T cell receptor beta chains share one sample of origin, sequenced in a study of cytomegalovirus exposure and HLA in healthy donors. PCR used 60 Vbeta primers and 13 Jbeta primers. Produced via immunoSEQ multiplex PCR; TCRdb's table is partial and in-frame only. The data contain about 92,000 clones, approximately 70% of them singletons. The sample was PBMCs. These receptors originate from a man aged 45 to 65 in good health and CMV-seronegative.

This clone was seen a few times. This rearrangement joins TRBV4-2 to TRBJ2-3, with 7 positions matching TRBD2. Unmatched junction bases numbered 6, after V lost 4 bases and J lost 5 bases. The CDR3 extends over 14 amino acids. Germline CDR1 and CDR2: LGHNA and YNFKEQ. CDR3 nucleotides: TGTGCCAGCAGCCCGGGACTACTGGAAGATACGCAGTATTTT. Its translation: CASSPGLLEDTQYF.

The chain recombines TRBV7-8 with TRBJ2-7; D not resolved. With 0 bases removed from V and 0 bases from J, the gap between germline ends came to 12 bases. The CDR3 runs 16 residues. The germline V gene has CDR1 SGHVS and CDR2 FQNEAQ. The CDR3 spells CASSLARGLSSYEQYV. CDR3 bases: TGTGCCAGCAGCTTAGCCAGAGGATTAAGCTCCTACGAGCAGTACGTC.

This clone was counted a few times. V usage is TRBV29-1 and J usage is TRBJ2-5; 13 positions match TRBD2. Trimming took 4 bases from V and 3 from J; bases not matched to a gene: 5. Germline V lookup: CDR1 SQVTM, CDR2 ANQGSEA. This CDR3 region has 15 residues. The CDR3 bases are TGCAGCGTTGTGGGGACTAGCGGGGCAGAAGAGACCCAGTACTTC. Encoded protein: CSVVGTSGAEETQYF.

V gene TRBV29-1 combines with J gene TRBJ1-1, with no clear D. The CDR3 is 11 residues long. Germline V gene data show CDR1 as SQVTM and CDR2 as ANQGSEA. Trimming removed 4 bases at V and 7 bases at J, with 10 bases between. CDR3 bases: TGCAGCGTTGGGGCAGGAAGTGAAGCTTTCTTT. Protein sequence: CSVGAGSEAFF.

The chain combines TRBV29-1 with TRBJ1-1; TRBD1 matches at 7 bases. V gave up 6 bases and J gave up 4 bases; unmatched junction bases: 5. Per germline, CDR1 SQVTM and CDR2 ANQGSEA. This CDR3 comprises 12 residues. The CDR3 loop reads CSVDRVGTEAFF. Written as DNA, the CDR3 is TGCAGCGTAGACAGGGTGGGCACTGAAGCTTTCTTT.

The chain links TRBV4-3 to TRBJ2-7, with 8 bases fitting TRBD1. This CDR3 is built from 15 residues. CDR1 and CDR2 from the germline V gene are LGHNA and YSLEER. V shed 1 base, J shed 2 bases, and the junction held 4 bases outside the gene matches. CDR3 sequence reads: CASSQAWGQAYEQYF. The CDR3 DNA follows: TGCGCCAGCAGCCAAGCCTGGGGACAGGCCTACGAGCAGTACTTC.

The rearrangement links TRBV4-1 to TRBJ1-2; 7 bases line up with TRBD1. Germline V lookup: CDR1 MGHRA, CDR2 YSYEKL. After removal of 4 bases from V and 2 bases from J, the junction contained 10 bases not matched to a gene. This CDR3 region has 16 residues. DNA for the CDR3: TGCGCCAGCAGCCCTAGACAGGGAATGCTGAACTATGGCTACACCTTC. Protein product: CASSPRQGMLNYGYTF.

As to this clone: The junction shows a germline mismatch at one end, possibly a read error. Other DNA sequences within the sample encode an identical CDR3. The chain couples TRBV7-9 to TRBJ2-1; TRBD2 aligns across 11 bases. From germline, CDR1 is SEHNR and CDR2 FQNEAQ (reference sequence). CDR3 length equals 15 residues. CDR3 nucleotides: TGCGCCAGCAGTGCTACTAGCGGGAGCTCTTATGAGCAGTTCTTC. It translates to CASSATSGSSYEQFF. The full variable domain, rest sourced from reference TRBV7-9 and TRBJ2-1, is DTGVSQNPRHKITKRGQNVTFRCDPISEHNRLYWYRQTLGQGPEFLTYFQNEAQLEKSRLLSDRFSAERPKGSFSTLEIQRTEQGDSAMYLCASSATSGSSYEQFFGPGTRLTVL.

The chain carries TRBV30 and TRBJ2-3, with D perhaps matching TRBD2 (5 bases). In germline, CDR1 is GTSNPN, CDR2 SVGIG (reference sequence). The germline V and J ends were trimmed by 2 bases and 4 bases, with 13 bases remaining between them. This CDR3 has 14 amino acids. CDR3: CAWSLSWGADTQYF. DNA for the CDR3: TGTGCCTGGAGTCTTAGTTGGGGAGCAGATACGCAGTATTTT. Supplemented by reference TRBV30 and TRBJ2-3, the full variable domain reads SQTIHQWPATLVQPVGSPLSLECTVEGTSNPNLYWYRQAAGRGLQLLFYSVGIGQISSEVPQNLSASRPQDRQFILSSKKLLLSDSGFYLCAWSLSWGADTQYFGPGTRLTVL.

The CDR3: CASSFGGNGDRDTEAFF. DNA for the CDR3: TGTGCCAGCAGCTTTGGGGGAAATGGGGACAGGGACACTGAAGCTTTCTTT. The chain joins TRBV5-6 to TRBJ1-1; TRBD1 aligns across 9 bases. CDR3 length equals 17 residues. Germline V gene sequence: CDR1 SGHDT, CDR2 YYEEEE. The J segment lost 3 bases and the V segment lost 2 bases, leaving 11 bases of the junction unmatched.